Given below is one TCR beta chain in context. The data belong to a study of beta chain features in type 1 diabetes. CDR1 is MNHNS, CDR2 SASEGT, per germline. This CDR3 spans 13 amino acids. Trimming cost V 7 bases and J 6 bases; bases outside gene matches: 6. Sequencing targeted expressed TCRB transcripts, as all isolated RNA had been reverse transcribed. Method: immunoSEQ multiplex PCR; TCRdb's copy keeps in-frame clones and lacks some. The table lists fewer than 350,000 clones, about 20% of them singletons. Sequencing used naive CD4+ T cells from blood. The chain is built from TRBV6-1 and TRBJ2-7; 10 bases fit TRBD2. The source of this sequence is a woman younger than 35 in good health. The chain's CDR3 is CASTGLATAEQYF. In DNA form, the CDR3 reads TGTGCCAGCACGGGACTAGCGACGGCCGAGCAGTACTTC.